These T cell receptor beta chains were read from a single sample in a study of monozygotic twins with inflammatory bowel disease. TCRdb re-called the 5' RACE reads and shows each CDR3 protein once, DNA omitted. The specimen's table records approximately 330,000 distinct CDR3 sequences. The source material was blood. The source is a human donor with ulcerative colitis or Crohn's disease, or a healthy co-twin of an affected twin (not recorded which). The CDR3 runs from the conserved cysteine through the conserved F or W.

TRBV28	TRBJ1-4	CASSSPGAQNEKLFF
TRBV27	TRBJ2-1	CASSVWDSSNEQFF
TRBV6-1	TRBJ2-2	CASSEPGGLNAGELFF
TRBV5-6	TRBJ1-1	CASGYRGFANTEAFF
TRBV20-1	TRBJ1-1	CSAAAGSMNTEAFF
TRBV5-1	TRBJ1-2	CASSLGTVSGGYTF
TRBV5-1	TRBJ1-1	CASSLYQGGTEAFF
TRBV20-1	TRBJ2-2	CSAKEGPGELFF
TRBV27	TRBJ2-1	CASSFRGPSYNEQFF
TRBV5-1	TRBJ2-5	CASSPTRGVETQYF
TRBV7-6	TRBJ2-1	CASSLAFRGRVSYNEQFF
TRBV10-3	TRBJ2-1	CAISVGNEQFF
TRBV12-3/TRBV12-4	TRBJ1-1	CASSPAGVLPEAFF
TRBV5-4	TRBJ2-5	CASGRTSEQETQYF
TRBV14	TRBJ2-3	CASSHLGGPDTQYF
TRBV4-3	TRBJ2-2	CASSREPGQGRAGELFF
TRBV7-6	TRBJ2-7	CASSLDGRRPTGEQYF
TRBV12-3/TRBV12-4	TRBJ2-3	CASFSGRATDTQYF
TRBV12-3/TRBV12-4	TRBJ1-1	CASSPGTGWTEAFF
TRBV4-1	TRBJ2-1	CASSRRDRGLPRQFF
TRBV24-1	TRBJ2-3	CATSDAGYSTDTQYF
TRBV5-1	TRBJ1-1	CASSLETGGLRGNTEAFF
TRBV29-1	TRBJ2-3	CSVEGCSGGVLDTQYF
TRBV7-2	TRBJ2-1	CASSLLAGIYNEQFF
TRBV20-1	TRBJ2-1	CSAPAWTSNPNEQFF
TRBV18	TRBJ1-2	CASSRGTEGAGYTF
TRBV5-1	TRBJ1-1	CASSRDMGTEAFF
TRBV20-1	TRBJ2-1	CSARQSGTSGRTPSNF
TRBV4-3	TRBJ2-1	CASSLSHSYNEQFF